A single sample gave rise to the 5 T cell receptor beta chains below, sequenced in a study of a mutant IDH1 vaccine in newly diagnosed glioma. The data were produced by immunoSEQ multiplex PCR, yet TCRdb's version contains in-frame clones alone and is incomplete. Of tens of thousands of clones detected, roughly 80% appear once; the ten largest clones hold over 1.5%. Noted time point: baseline, week 1 (first vaccination visit). Treatment defined: pre-vaccination baseline after standard-of-care therapy. Source: PBMCs, taken from a glioma patient treated with radiotherapy, temozolomide or both. These receptors all come from a woman aged 40-49 years with glioma.

As to this clone: This sample also contains other DNA sequences that code for the same CDR3. The chain carries TRBV5-1 and TRBJ1-3, with 7 bases identical to TRBD1. This CDR3 is built from 14 residues. The trim removed 5 bases at V and 1 base at J, leaving 3 bases unmatched. The germline CDR1 and CDR2 sequences are SGHRS and YFSETQ. The chain's CDR3 is CASSPGGSGNTIYF. For the CDR3, the DNA is TGCGCCAGCAGTCCAGGGGGTTCTGGAAACACCATATATTTT.

The chain carries TRBV6-5 and TRBJ2-7; TRBD1 matches at 7 bases. Germline CDR1 is MNHEY and CDR2 is SVGAGI. Unmatched junction bases numbered 11, after V lost 6 bases and J lost 3 bases. The CDR3 sequence is 15 residues long. The CDR3 here is CASSRTGAHHYEQYF. CDR3 sequence (DNA): TGTGCCAGCAGCCGAACAGGGGCTCATCACTACGAGCAGTACTTC.

The chain uses TRBV4-1 and TRBJ2-5; TRBD2 aligns across 9 bases. CDR1 MGHRA and CDR2 YSYEKL come from the germline V gene. V gave up 10 bases and J gave up 5 bases; unmatched junction bases: 14. The CDR3 sequence is 15 residues long. The CDR3 nucleotides read TGCGCCACCTCCCCCGGCGGGGGGGGAGCGGAGACCCAGTACTTC. This sequence encodes CATSPGGGGAETQYF.

The chain has TRBV5-1 and TRBJ1-1; 7 bases align to TRBD1. Trimming removed 4 bases from V and 0 bases from J; junction bases left unmatched: 6. CDR1 is SGHRS, CDR2 YFSETQ, per germline. The CDR3 sequence is 15 residues long. The DNA for the CDR3 is TGCGCCAGCAGCAGACAGACAGGGATGAACACTGAAGCTTTCTTT. Protein sequence: CASSRQTGMNTEAFF.

This sequence joins TRBV19 and TRBJ2-1; 7 bases are shared with TRBD1. Germline assignment: CDR1 LNHDA and CDR2 SQIVND (reference sequence). This CDR3 region has 13 residues. V was pared by 10 bases and J by 7 bases, with 10 bases of the junction left unmatched. The CDR3 loop reads CATSTDRYNEQFF. The CDR3 coding sequence is TGTGCCACCTCCACGGACAGGTATAATGAGCAGTTCTTC.